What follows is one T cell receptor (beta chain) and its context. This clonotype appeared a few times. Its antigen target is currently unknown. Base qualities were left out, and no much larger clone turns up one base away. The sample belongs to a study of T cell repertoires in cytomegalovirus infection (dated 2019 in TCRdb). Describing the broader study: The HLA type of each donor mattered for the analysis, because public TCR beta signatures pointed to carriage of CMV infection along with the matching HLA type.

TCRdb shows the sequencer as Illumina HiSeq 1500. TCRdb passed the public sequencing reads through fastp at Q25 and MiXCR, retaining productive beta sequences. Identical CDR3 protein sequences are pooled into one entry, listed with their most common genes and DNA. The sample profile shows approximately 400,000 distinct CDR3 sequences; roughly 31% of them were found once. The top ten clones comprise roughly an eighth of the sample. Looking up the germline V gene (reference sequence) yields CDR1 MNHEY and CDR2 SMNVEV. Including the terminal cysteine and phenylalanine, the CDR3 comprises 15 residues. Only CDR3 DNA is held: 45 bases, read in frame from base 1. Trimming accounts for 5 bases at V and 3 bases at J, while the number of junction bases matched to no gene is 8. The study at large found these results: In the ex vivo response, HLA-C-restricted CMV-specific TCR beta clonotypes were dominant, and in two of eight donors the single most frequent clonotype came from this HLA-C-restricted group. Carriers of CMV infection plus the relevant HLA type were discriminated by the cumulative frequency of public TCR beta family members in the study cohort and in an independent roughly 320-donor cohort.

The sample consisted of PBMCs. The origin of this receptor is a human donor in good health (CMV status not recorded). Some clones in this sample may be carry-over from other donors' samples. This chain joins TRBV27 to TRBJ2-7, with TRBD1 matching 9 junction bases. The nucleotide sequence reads TGTGCCAGCAGTCTTCTGGGACAGGGAAACTACGAGCAGTACTTC. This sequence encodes CASSLLGQGNYEQYF.